The entry below describes one T cell receptor beta chain. Some clones are missing from TCRdb's copy, which holds only in-frame ones; the method was immunoSEQ multiplex PCR. The table includes about 30,000 clones, approximately 88% detected once. The sample originates from a study of PD-1 and CTLA-4 blockade in melanoma. CDR1 is SQVTM and CDR2 is ANQGSEA in the germline V gene. V was pared by 7 bases and J by 5 bases, with 5 bases between. CDR3 length: 10 residues. The chain combines TRBV29-1 with TRBJ1-4; D gene ambiguous. The sequencing used CD8+ T cells from peripheral blood, collected before anti-PD-1 treatment. This TCR came from a human donor with melanoma. CDR3 sequence: CSALNEKLFF. CDR3 nucleotide sequence: TGCAGCGCTTTAAATGAAAAACTGTTTTTT. The whole variable domain, remainder taken from reference TRBV29-1 and TRBJ1-4, is SAVISQKPSRDICQRGTSLTIQCQVDSQVTMMFWYRQQPGQSLTLIATANQGSEATYESGFVIDKFPISRPNLTFSTLTVSNMSPEDSSIYLCSALNEKLFFGSGTQLSVL.